Below are 14 T cell receptor beta chains sequenced from a single sample in a study of CD8 T cells in ankylosing spondylitis. MiXCR, run by TCRdb on the 5' RACE reads, gives a single entry per CDR3 protein. The repertoire has 150,000 to 200,000 distinct CDR3 sequences, around 32% of them found once; the top ten carry 4.5% to 6%. Sequenced sample: synovial fluid, either unsorted or a sorted T cell fraction (not recorded which). The receptors here all came from a male donor with ankylosing spondylitis.

CDR3 residues: CASSVAGFTEAFF. As DNA, the CDR3 is TGTGCCAGCAGCGTTGCAGGATTTACTGAAGCTTTCTTT. This sequence joins TRBV5-5 and TRBJ1-1; D gene unclear. Germline V gene data show CDR1 as SGHKS and CDR2 as YYEKEE (reference sequence). The CDR3 loop spans 13 amino acids. V dropped 4 bases and J dropped 5 bases, with 12 bases sitting between them.

This clonotype was observed a few times. DNA of the CDR3: TGTGCCAGCAGTTTACCCGGGGGCCAGCATAATTCACCCCTCCACTTT. Its translation: CASSLPGGQHNSPLHF. The V and J genes are TRBV28 and TRBJ1-6, with D tentatively TRBD1 (6 bases). This CDR3 has 16 residues. The germline V gene has CDR1 MDHEN and CDR2 SYDVKM. Trimming left V 2 bases short and J 5 bases short, with 13 bases between. Looking up the rest from reference TRBV28 and TRBJ1-6 gives the full variable domain: DVKVTQSSRYLVKRTGEKVFLECVQDMDHENMFWYRQDPGLGLRLIYFSYDVKMKEKGDIPEGYSVSREKKERFSLILESASTNQTSMYLCASSLPGGQHNSPLHFGNGTRLTVT.

The chain combines TRBV7-2 with TRBJ2-5, with D perhaps matching TRBD1 or TRBD2 (5 bases each). Trimming left V 2 bases short and J 5 bases short, with 15 bases between. The germline gives CDR1 SGHTA, CDR2 FQGNSA. The CDR3 loop spans 15 amino acids. The CDR3 coding sequence is TGTGCCAGCAGCTTACGACTCGGGACGCAGGAGACCCAGTACTTC. This translates into CASSLRLGTQETQYF.

This sequence joins TRBV11-2 and TRBJ1-6; TRBD1 matches at 8 bases. The CDR3 length is 18 residues. CDR1 and CDR2 from the germline V gene are SGHAT and FQNNGV. V shed 4 bases and J 10 bases; nucleotides not matched to a gene: 18. The DNA of the CDR3 is TGTGCCAGCAGCTCGCCTACGTCAGGGGGCTCTCTAGGATCACCCCTCCACTTT. Its protein product is CASSSPTSGGSLGSPLHF. Full variable domain (rest looked up from reference TRBV11-2 and TRBJ1-6): EAGVAQSPRYKIIEKRQSVAFWCNPISGHATLYWYQQILGQGPKLLIQFQNNGVVDDSQLPKDRFSAERLKGVDSTLKIQPAKLEDSAVYLCASSSPTSGGSLGSPLHFGNGTRLTVT.

By share, this clonotype counts as medium-sized. The chain recombines TRBV28 with TRBJ1-2; no clear D. Trimming took 2 bases from V and 4 from J, leaving 14 bases between them. Looked up from germline, CDR1 is MDHEN and CDR2 is SYDVKM. The CDR3 length is 15 residues. The CDR3 loop reads CASSLGATDRYGYTF. In nucleotides, the CDR3 is TGTGCCAGCAGTTTAGGTGCGACCGATCGCTATGGCTACACCTTC.

This clonotype was observed many times. The chain recombines TRBV5-1 with TRBJ2-3; 7 bases map to TRBD1. Germline CDR1 and CDR2: SGHRS and YFSETQ. Trimming removed 4 bases from V and 4 bases from J; junction bases left unmatched: 3. The CDR3 covers 13 residues. The CDR3, as DNA: TGCGCCAGCAGCACCACAGGGGCAGATACGCAGTATTTT. This codes for CASSTTGADTQYF.

This chain links TRBV11-1 with TRBJ2-5, with 10 bases identical to TRBD2. V was pared by 1 base and J by 5 bases, with 13 bases of the junction left unmatched. Germline V CDR1 and CDR2: SGHAT, FQDESV (reference sequence). The CDR3 covers 18 residues. In DNA, the CDR3 is TGTGCCAGCAGCTTAGGGGATGGATCCCTAGCGGGAGTTGAGACCCAGTACTTC. Its protein is CASSLGDGSLAGVETQYF.

This clonotype showed up many times. V usage is TRBV28 and J usage is TRBJ1-2; 9 bases are shared with TRBD1. Unmatched junction bases numbered 17, after V lost 8 bases and J lost 7 bases. Germline V gene sequence: CDR1 MDHEN, CDR2 SYDVKM. This CDR3 spans 16 amino acids. This CDR3 is CASGLNRGQGLSGYTF. The CDR3, as DNA: TGTGCCAGCGGCCTAAACCGGGGACAGGGTTTAAGTGGCTACACCTTC.

The chain links TRBV11-1 to TRBJ2-2; no reliable D call. Trimming took off 1 base at V and 1 base at J, with 10 bases between the two ends. The CDR3 loop spans 16 amino acids. Germline CDR1 is SGHAT and CDR2 is FQDESV (reference sequence). CDR3: CASSLGVDWNTGELFF. The CDR3 DNA sequence: TGTGCCAGCAGCTTAGGGGTTGACTGGAACACCGGGGAGCTGTTTTTT.

This rearrangement joins TRBV12-3 or TRBV12-4 to TRBJ2-3; tentative D call: TRBD2 (5 bases). Trimming shortened V by 3 bases and J by 4 bases, and 11 bases separated the two germline ends. The CDR3 runs 14 residues. The CDR3 bases are TGTGCCAGCAGTTTCTTGAGGGCGGCAGATACGCAGTATTTT. It translates to CASSFLRAADTQYF.

This sequence joins TRBV5-1 and TRBJ2-1, with 8 bases fitting TRBD2. Losses at the gene ends were 4 bases for V and 9 bases for J; bases not matched to a gene: 12. Germline CDR1 reads SGHRS; CDR2 reads YFSETQ. This CDR3 spans 15 amino acids. CDR3 residues: CASSIGPGGPAEQFF. The CDR3 nucleotides read TGCGCCAGCAGCATTGGCCCGGGAGGGCCGGCTGAGCAGTTCTTC.

The chain joins TRBV20-1 to TRBJ2-5, with TRBD2 matching over 10 bases. From germline, CDR1 is DFQATT and CDR2 SNEGSKA (reference sequence). The CDR3 loop spans 13 amino acids. The junction had 2 bases not matched to a gene; V was cut back by 6 bases and J by 1 base. In nucleotides, the CDR3 is TGCAGTGCCTGGACTAGCGGCCAAGAGACCCAGTACTTC. Amino acid sequence: CSAWTSGQETQYF.

V usage is TRBV7-3 and J usage is TRBJ2-4, with a tentative D call TRBD2 (5 bases). Germline loops: CDR1 SGHTA, CDR2 FQGTGA. Between the trimmed V and J ends, which lost 0 bases and 9 bases, there was a span of 9 bases. This CDR3 contains 13 residues. In DNA, the CDR3 is TGTGCCAGCAGCTTAACCGGGGTGGGCATTCAGTACTTC. Translated, it gives CASSLTGVGIQYF. The variable domain in full, with the rest retrieved from reference TRBV7-3 and TRBJ2-4, is GAGVSQTPSNKVTEKGKYVELRCDPISGHTALYWYRQSLGQGPEFLIYFQGTGAADDSGLPNDRFFAVRPEGSVSTLKIQRTERGDSAVYLCASSLTGVGIQYFGAGTRLSVL.

The genes are TRBV5-1 and TRBJ2-2; TRBD1 matches 8 bases. This CDR3 region has 16 residues. Germline CDR1 reads SGHRS; CDR2 reads YFSETQ. J lost 3 bases, V lost 4 bases, and 8 bases had no gene match. In DNA, the CDR3 is TGCGCCAGCAGCCACAACCGACAGGGGCACACCGGGGAGCTGTTTTTT. It yields the protein CASSHNRQGHTGELFF.